This T cell receptor (beta chain) was captured by sequencing in a study of blood T cell repertoires in COVID-19. Germline lookup yields CDR1 LGHNA and CDR2 YSLEER. J was trimmed by 4 bases and V by 0 bases; bases with no gene match: 7. The CDR3 sequence is 17 residues long. TCRdb's copy holds only in-frame clones and misses some; the assay was immunoSEQ multiplex PCR. The data contain roughly 100,000 clones, around 86% of them singletons. The clonotype originates from a man older than 75 with acute or convalescent COVID-19. The specimen was peripheral blood. This chain links TRBV4-3 with TRBJ2-2, with 8 bases fitting TRBD2. The CDR3 DNA is TGCGCCAGCAGCCAAGATAGTAGCGGGAAACCCACCGGGGAGCTGTTTTTT. This encodes CASSQDSSGKPTGELFF.